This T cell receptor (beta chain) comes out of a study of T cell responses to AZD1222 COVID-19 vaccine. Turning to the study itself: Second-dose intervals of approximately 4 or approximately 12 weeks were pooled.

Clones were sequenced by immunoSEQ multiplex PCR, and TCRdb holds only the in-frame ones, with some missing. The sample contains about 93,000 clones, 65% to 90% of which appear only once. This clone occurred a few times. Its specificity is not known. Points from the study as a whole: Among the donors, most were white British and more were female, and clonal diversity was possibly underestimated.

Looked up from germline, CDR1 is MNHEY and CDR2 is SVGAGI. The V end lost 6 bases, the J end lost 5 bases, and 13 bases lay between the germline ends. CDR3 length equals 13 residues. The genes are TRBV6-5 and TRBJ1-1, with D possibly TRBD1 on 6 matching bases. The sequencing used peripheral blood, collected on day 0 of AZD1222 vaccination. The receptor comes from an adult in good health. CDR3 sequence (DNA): TGTGCCAGCAGGAAACAGGGTAGTACTGAAGCTTTCTTT. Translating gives CASRKQGSTEAFF.